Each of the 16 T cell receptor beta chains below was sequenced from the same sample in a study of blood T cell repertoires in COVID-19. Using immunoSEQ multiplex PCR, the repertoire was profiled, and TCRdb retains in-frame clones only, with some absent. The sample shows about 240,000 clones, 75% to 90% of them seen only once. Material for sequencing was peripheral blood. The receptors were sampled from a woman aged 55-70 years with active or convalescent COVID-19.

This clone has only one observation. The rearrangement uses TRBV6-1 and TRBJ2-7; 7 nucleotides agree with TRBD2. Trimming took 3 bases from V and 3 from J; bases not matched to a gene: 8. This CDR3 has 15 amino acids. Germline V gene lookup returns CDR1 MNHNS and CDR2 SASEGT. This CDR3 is CASSEGGRPIYEQYF. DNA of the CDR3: TGTGCCAGCAGTGAGGGGGGGAGGCCGATCTACGAGCAGTACTTC.

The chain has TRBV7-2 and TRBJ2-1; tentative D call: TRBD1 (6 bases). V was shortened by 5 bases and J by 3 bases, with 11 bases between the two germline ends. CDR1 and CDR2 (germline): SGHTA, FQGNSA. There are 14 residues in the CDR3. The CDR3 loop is CASSPSTGYNEQFF. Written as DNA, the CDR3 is TGTGCCAGCAGCCCATCGACAGGCTACAATGAGCAGTTCTTC. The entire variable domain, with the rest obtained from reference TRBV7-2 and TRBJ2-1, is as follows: GAGVSQSPSNKVTEKGKDVELRCDPISGHTALYWYRQSLGQGLEFLIYFQGNSAPDKSGLPSDRFSAERTGGSVSTLTIQRTQQEDSAVYLCASSPSTGYNEQFFGPGTRLTVL.

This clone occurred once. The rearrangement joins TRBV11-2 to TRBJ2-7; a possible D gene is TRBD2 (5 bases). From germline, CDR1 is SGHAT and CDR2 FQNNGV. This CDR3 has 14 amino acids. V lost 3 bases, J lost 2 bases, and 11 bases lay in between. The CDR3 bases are TGTGCCAGCAGCTTCCTGGACTTTGCCTACGAGCAGTACTTC. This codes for CASSFLDFAYEQYF.

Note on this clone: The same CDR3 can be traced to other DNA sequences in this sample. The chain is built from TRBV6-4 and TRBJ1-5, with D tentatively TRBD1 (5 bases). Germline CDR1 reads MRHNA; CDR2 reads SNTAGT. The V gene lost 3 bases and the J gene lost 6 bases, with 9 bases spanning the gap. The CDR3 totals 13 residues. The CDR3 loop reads CASSEQGGQPQHF. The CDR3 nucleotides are TGTGCCAGCAGTGAGCAGGGCGGTCAGCCCCAGCATTTT.

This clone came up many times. The CDR3 region is CASILRAKEKLFF. In DNA, the CDR3 is TGTGCCAGTATTTTGAGGGCAAAAGAAAAACTGTTTTTT. J is TRBJ1-4 and V is TRBV2; no clear D gene. The CDR3 totals 13 residues. V lost 9 bases and J 8 bases, leaving 16 bases between the germline ends. Germline V CDR1 and CDR2: SNHLY, FYNNEI. Drawing the rest from reference TRBV2 and TRBJ1-4, the complete variable domain is EPEVTQTPSHQVTQMGQEVILRCVPISNHLYFYWYRQILGQKVEFLVSFYNNEISEKSEIFDDQFSVERPDGSNFTLKIRSTKLEDSAMYFCASILRAKEKLFFGSGTQLSVL.

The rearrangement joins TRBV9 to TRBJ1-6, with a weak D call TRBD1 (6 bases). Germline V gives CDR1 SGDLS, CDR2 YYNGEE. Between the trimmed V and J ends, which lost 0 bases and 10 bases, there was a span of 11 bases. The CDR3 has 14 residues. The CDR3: CASSVGGQGSPLHF. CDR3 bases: TGTGCCAGCAGCGTAGGGGGTCAGGGGTCACCCCTCCACTTT.

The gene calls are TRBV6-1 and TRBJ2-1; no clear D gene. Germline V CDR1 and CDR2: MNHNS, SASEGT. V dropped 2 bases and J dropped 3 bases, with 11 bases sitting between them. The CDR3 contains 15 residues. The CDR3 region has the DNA TGTGCCAGCAGTGAAAGTGGCCGGAGCTACAATGAGCAGTTCTTC. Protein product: CASSESGRSYNEQFF.

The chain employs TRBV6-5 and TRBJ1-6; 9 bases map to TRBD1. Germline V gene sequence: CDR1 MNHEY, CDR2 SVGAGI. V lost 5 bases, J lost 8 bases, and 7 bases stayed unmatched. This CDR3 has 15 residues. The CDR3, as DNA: TGTGCCAGCAGTCGACAGGGGGGGTTGGATTCACCCCTCCACTTT. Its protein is CASSRQGGLDSPLHF.

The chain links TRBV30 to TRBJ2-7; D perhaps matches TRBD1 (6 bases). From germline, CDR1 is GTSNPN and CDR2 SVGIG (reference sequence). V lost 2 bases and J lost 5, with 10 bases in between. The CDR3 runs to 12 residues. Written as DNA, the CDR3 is TGTGCCTGGAGTCTACAGGGCCACGAGCAGTACTTC. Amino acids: CAWSLQGHEQYF. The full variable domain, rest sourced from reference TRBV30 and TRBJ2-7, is SQTIHQWPATLVQPVGSPLSLECTVEGTSNPNLYWYRQAAGRGLQLLFYSVGIGQISSEVPQNLSASRPQDRQFILSSKKLLLSDSGFYLCAWSLQGHEQYFGPGTRLTVT.

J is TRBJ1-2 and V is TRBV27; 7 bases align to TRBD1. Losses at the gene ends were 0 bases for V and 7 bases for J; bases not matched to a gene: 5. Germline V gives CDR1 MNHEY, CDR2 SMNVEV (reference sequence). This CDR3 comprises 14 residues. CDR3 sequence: CASSLSAGGLGYTF. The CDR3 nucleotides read TGTGCCAGCAGTTTATCTGCAGGGGGACTTGGCTACACCTTC.

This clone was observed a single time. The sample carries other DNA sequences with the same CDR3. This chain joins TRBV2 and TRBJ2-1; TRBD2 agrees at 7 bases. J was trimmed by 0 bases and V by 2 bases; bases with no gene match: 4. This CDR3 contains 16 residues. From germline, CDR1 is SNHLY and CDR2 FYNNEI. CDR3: CASSEWGGSSYNEQFF. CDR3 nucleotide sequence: TGTGCCAGCAGTGAATGGGGGGGTTCCTCCTACAATGAGCAGTTCTTC.

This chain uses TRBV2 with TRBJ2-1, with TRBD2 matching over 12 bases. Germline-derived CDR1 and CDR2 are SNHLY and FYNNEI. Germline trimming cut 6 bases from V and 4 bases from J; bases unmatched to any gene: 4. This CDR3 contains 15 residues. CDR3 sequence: CASRLAGGPYNEQFF. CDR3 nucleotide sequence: TGTGCCAGCAGGCTAGCGGGGGGGCCTTACAATGAGCAGTTCTTC. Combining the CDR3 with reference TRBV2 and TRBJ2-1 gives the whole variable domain EPEVTQTPSHQVTQMGQEVILRCVPISNHLYFYWYRQILGQKVEFLVSFYNNEISEKSEIFDDQFSVERPDGSNFTLKIRSTKLEDSAMYFCASRLAGGPYNEQFFGPGTRLTVL.

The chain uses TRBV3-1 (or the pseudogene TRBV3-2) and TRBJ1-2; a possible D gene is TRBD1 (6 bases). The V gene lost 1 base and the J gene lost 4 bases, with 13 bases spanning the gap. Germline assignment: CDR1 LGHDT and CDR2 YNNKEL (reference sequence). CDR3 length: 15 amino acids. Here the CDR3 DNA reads TGTGCCAGCAGCCAAGGAACAGGGAGAGTCTATGGCTACACCTTC. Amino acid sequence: CASSQGTGRVYGYTF.

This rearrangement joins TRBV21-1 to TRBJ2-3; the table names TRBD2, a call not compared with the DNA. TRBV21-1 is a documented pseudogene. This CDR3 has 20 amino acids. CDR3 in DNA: TGTGCCAGCAGCAAAATGGGGACTAGCGGGGTGGTCGGTGGCACAGATACGCAGTATTTT. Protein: CASSKMGTSGVVGGTDTQYF.

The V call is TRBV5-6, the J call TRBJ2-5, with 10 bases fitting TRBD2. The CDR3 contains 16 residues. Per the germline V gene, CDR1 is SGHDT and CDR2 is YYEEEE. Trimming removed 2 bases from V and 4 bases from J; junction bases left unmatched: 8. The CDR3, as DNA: TGTGCCAGCAGCTTACTGAGCGGGGGGGCTGTAGAGACCCAGTACTTC. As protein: CASSLLSGGAVETQYF.

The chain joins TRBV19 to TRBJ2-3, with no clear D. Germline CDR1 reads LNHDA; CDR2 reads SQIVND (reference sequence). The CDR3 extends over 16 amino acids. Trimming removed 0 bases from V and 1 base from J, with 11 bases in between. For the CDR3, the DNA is TGTGCCAGTAGTATAGATCCTTGGCACGGCACAGATACGCAGTATTTT. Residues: CASSIDPWHGTDTQYF.